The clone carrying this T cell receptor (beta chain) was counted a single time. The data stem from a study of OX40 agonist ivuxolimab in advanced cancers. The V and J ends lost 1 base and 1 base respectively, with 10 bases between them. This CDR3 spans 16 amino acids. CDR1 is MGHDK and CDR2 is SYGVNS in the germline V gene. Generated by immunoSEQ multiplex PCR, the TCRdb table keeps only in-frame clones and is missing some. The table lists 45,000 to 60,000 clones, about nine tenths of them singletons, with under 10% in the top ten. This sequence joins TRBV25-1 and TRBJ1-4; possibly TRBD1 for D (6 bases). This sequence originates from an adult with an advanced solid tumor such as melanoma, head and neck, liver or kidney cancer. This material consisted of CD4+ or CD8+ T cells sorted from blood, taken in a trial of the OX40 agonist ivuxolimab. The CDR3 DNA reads TGTGCCAGCAGTGAATCAAGGGGGTTAACTAATGAAAAACTGTTTTTT. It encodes CASSESRGLTNEKLFF.